The rows below give T cell receptor beta chains drawn from one sample of a study of identical twins. MiXCR was run by TCRdb on the 5' RACE reads, yielding one entry per CDR3 protein. This table holds 150,000 or so distinct CDR3 sequences, roughly 3.2% found once. The sequenced sample was memory T cells sorted from blood. The origin of the receptors is a young man in good health. Each CDR3 is given with its conserved first and last residue. D genes are given only for firm matches.

V gene,J gene,D gene,CDR3 protein
TRBV29-1,TRBJ2-6,TRBD1,CSVRAGGDVLTF
TRBV28,TRBJ2-5,.,CASSFLGQETQYF
TRBV29-1,TRBJ2-1,.,CSVREHEQFF
TRBV12-3/TRBV12-4,TRBJ2-2,.,CASSYGHPQGRQELFF
TRBV5-1,TRBJ2-5,.,CASSLRRAVQETQYF
TRBV2,TRBJ2-1,TRBD2,CASSGRGLAAYNEQFF
TRBV7-2,TRBJ1-1,.,CASSSPAAGTEAFF
TRBV7-6,TRBJ2-5,.,CASSLSWQGKVETQYF
TRBV14,TRBJ2-1,.,CASSPHNMPAGPNNEQFF
TRBV12-3/TRBV12-4,TRBJ2-1,.,CASSPSTSHGEQFF
TRBV7-2,TRBJ2-3,.,CASRRRSTDTQYF
TRBV20-1,TRBJ1-5,TRBD1,CSASPLGTGGRQPQHF
TRBV11-1,TRBJ2-1,TRBD2,CASSSWTSGSSYNEQFF
TRBV10-3,TRBJ2-2,TRBD1,CAISPGTENTGELFF
TRBV4-3,TRBJ2-2,.,CASSQDGGGLNTGELFF
TRBV10-3,TRBJ2-2,.,CAISGGIGSDTGELFF
TRBV3-1,TRBJ1-5,.,CASSQGVSNQPQHF
TRBV6-1,TRBJ2-7,.,CASRHSYRPGRDEQYF
TRBV6-1,TRBJ1-3,TRBD1,CASRLGQGFRNTIYF
TRBV19,TRBJ2-3,.,CASSIGFASGPDTQYF
TRBV3-1,TRBJ1-1,TRBD1,CASSQGGQGRTEAFF
TRBV12-3/TRBV12-4,TRBJ2-7,TRBD2,CASRGTRGVGEQYF
TRBV5-1,TRBJ1-1,.,CASSLGRQNTEAFF
TRBV9,TRBJ1-4,.,CASSVADGSNEKLFF
TRBV6-2/TRBV6-3,TRBJ1-4,.,CASSRDGRDEKLFF